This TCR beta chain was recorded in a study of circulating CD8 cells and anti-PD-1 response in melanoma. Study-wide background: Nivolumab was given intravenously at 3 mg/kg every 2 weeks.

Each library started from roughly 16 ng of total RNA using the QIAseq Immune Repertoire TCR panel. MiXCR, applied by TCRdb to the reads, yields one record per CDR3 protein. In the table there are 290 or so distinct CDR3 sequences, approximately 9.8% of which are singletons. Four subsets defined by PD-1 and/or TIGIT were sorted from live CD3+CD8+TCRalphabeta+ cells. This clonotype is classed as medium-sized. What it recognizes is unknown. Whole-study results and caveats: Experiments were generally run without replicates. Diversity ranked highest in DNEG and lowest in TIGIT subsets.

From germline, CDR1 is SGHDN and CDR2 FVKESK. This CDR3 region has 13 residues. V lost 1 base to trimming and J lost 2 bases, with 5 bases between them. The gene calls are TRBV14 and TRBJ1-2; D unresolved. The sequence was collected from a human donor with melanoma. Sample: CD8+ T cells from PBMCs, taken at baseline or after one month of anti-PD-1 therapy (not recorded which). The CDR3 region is CASSQVENYGYTF. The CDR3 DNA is TGTGCCAGCAGCCAAGTTGAGAACTATGGCTACACCTTC.